This is a list of T cell receptor beta chains from one sample in a study of blood T cell repertoires in COVID-19. TCRdb keeps only in-frame clones here, not all; method: immunoSEQ multiplex PCR. The repertoire holds fewer than 130,000 clones, with almost 80% as singletons. The specimen was peripheral blood. These receptors came from a woman older than 75 with active or convalescent COVID-19. Each CDR3 is given with its conserved first and last residue. Each record gives: J gene, V gene, D gene, CDR3 protein. A D gene is named only where the DNA matches it firmly.

TRBJ1-1,TRBV4-2,NA,CASSQASSLAGRVEAFF
TRBJ2-5,TRBV5-1,TRBD2,CASSLAGVGETQYF
TRBJ2-7,TRBV12-2,NA,CASRRGLAPLQRLPYEQYF
TRBJ1-6,TRBV7-6,TRBD1,CASSRTGGGHNSPLHF
TRBJ2-7,TRBV21-1,NA,CASSPTLPGQTSYEQYF
TRBJ2-4,TRBV6-2/TRBV6-3,NA,CASSYSSRAKNIQYF
TRBJ1-5,TRBV28,NA,CASNEGFLSNQPQHF
TRBJ2-3,TRBV4-1,NA,CASSQTGIMGDTQYF
TRBJ1-1,TRBV5-1,TRBD1,CASSLSGQGLVNTEAFF
TRBJ1-2,TRBV30,NA,CAWSIQTYYGYTF
TRBJ1-5,TRBV28,NA,CASSDTGNQPQHF
TRBJ1-5,TRBV28,NA,CASSLGLWGGEQPQHF
TRBJ2-1,TRBV28,TRBD2,CASREGGLAGPYSYNEQFF
TRBJ2-7,TRBV4-3,TRBD1,CASSQLAGTGSYEQYF
TRBJ2-1,TRBV3-1/TRBV3-2,TRBD1,CASSQGTGGYNEQFF
TRBJ1-1,TRBV7-3,NA,CASSVTKNTEAFF
TRBJ2-3,TRBV5-1,TRBD2,CASSLGAGAPDTQYF
TRBJ2-1,TRBV7-9,NA,CASSRDWNYNEQFF
TRBJ2-2,TRBV6-2/TRBV6-3,NA,CASSYQAGELFF
TRBJ2-1,TRBV5-6,NA,CASSLITQLNNEQFF
TRBJ1-1,TRBV29-1,NA,CSVRPGTQNTEAFF
TRBJ1-2,TRBV2,NA,CASSATGNYGYTF
TRBJ1-5,TRBV6-1,NA,CASSEGRKGPQHF
TRBJ1-3,TRBV7-9,NA,CASSLQGIRGNTIYF
TRBJ2-1,TRBV29-1,NA,CSVGGLGGGDNEQFF
TRBJ1-2,TRBV10-1,TRBD1,CASSDHRGTGPYGYTF
TRBJ2-1,TRBV9,TRBD2,CASSVAGYYNEQFF
TRBJ2-1,TRBV6-5,TRBD2,CASSALAGWLKQFF
TRBJ2-2,TRBV2,NA,CASTSPVAGNTGELFF
TRBJ1-2,TRBV2,NA,CASSGLFNYGYTF
TRBJ2-7,TRBV19,TRBD1,CASSPRQGDEQYF
TRBJ2-5,TRBV11-2,NA,CASSLKRRLQETQYF
TRBJ2-2,TRBV7-2,TRBD2,CASSGRGTGELFF
TRBJ1-1,TRBV6-6,TRBD1,CASIKTGVGDTEAFF
TRBJ1-6,TRBV14,NA,CASSQTPNSPLHF
TRBJ1-6,TRBV10-3,TRBD1,CAISKGTGLNEIYNSPLHF
TRBJ2-7,TRBV6-6,NA,CASSYAFSSSYEQYF
TRBJ1-1,TRBV9,NA,CASRAIGGPTEAFF
TRBJ1-1,TRBV2,TRBD1,CASSETGGANTEAFF
TRBJ2-1,TRBV18,NA,CASSPAVSSYNEQFF
TRBJ2-7,TRBV18,NA,CASSPDFEREQYF